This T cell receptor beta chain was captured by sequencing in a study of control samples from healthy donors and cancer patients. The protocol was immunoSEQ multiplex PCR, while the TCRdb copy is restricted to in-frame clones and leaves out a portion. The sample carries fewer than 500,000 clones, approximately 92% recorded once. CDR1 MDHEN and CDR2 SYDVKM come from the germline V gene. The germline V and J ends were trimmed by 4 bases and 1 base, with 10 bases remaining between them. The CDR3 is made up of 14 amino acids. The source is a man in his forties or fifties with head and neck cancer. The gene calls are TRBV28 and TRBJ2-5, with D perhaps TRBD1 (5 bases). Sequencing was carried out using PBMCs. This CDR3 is CASSYVGVQETQYF. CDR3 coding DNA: TGTGCCAGCAGTTATGTAGGGGTCCAAGAGACCCAGTACTTC.